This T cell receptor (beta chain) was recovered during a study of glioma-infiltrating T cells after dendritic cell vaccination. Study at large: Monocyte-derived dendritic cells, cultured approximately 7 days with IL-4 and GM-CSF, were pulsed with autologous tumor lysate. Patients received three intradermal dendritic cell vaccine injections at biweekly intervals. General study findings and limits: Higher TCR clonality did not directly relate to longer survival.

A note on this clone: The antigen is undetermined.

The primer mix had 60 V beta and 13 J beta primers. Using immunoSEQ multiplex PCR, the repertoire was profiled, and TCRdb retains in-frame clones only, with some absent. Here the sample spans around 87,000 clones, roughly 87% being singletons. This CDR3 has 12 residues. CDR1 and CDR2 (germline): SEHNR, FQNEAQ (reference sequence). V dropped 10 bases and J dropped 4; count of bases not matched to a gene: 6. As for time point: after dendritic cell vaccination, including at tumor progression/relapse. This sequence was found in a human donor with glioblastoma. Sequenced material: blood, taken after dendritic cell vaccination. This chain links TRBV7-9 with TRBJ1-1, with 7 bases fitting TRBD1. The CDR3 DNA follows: TGTGCCACCCGACAGGGCCCCACTGAAGCTTTCTTT. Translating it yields CATRQGPTEAFF. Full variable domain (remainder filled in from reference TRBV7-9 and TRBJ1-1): DTGVSQNPRHKITKRGQNVTFRCDPISEHNRLYWYRQTLGQGPEFLTYFQNEAQLEKSRLLSDRFSAERPKGSFSTLEIQRTEQGDSAMYLCATRQGPTEAFFGQGTRLTVV.